This T cell receptor beta chain was retrieved from a study of Ad26.COV2.S vaccination and SARS-CoV-2 variants. The table came from immunoSEQ multiplex PCR; TCRdb's copy has only in-frame clones and leaves some out. The sample lists around 300,000 clones, roughly 90% seen once, with approximately 5% in the top ten. Treatment noted: around 19 received Ad26.COV2.S at low or high dose, single or two shots; roughly five received placebo; per-sample allocation not given. Sampling was performed 63 days after the first vaccine or placebo injection. The germline gives CDR1 MGHDK, CDR2 SYGVNS. The V end lost 5 bases, the J end lost 5 bases, and 13 bases lay between the germline ends. The CDR3 runs 14 residues.

The chain is built from TRBV25-1 and TRBJ2-1; no reliable D call. The clonotype was recovered from a person aged 18 to 59 who received the Ad26.COV2.S COVID-19 vaccine or a placebo. Here the sequenced sample was peripheral blood, taken in a trial of Ad26.COV2.S vaccine versus placebo. Here the CDR3 reads CASSQPSEHNEQFF. The CDR3 DNA reads as TGTGCCAGCAGTCAACCCTCTGAACACAATGAGCAGTTCTTC.